This note documents a single TCR beta chain sequence. The record originates from a study of T cells expressing NK-cell markers. Study summary: HCMV serostatus: seven of eight sequenced donors positive, one negative.

Scientists made TCR beta cDNA using 5'RACE template switching with UMIs. TCRdb re-called the 5' RACE reads; every CDR3 protein appears as one record, without DNA. This sample contains about 550,000 distinct CDR3 sequences. The length of the CDR3 is 13 residues. Looked up from germline, CDR1 is SQVTM and CDR2 is ANQGSEA. The chain couples TRBV29-1 to TRBJ2-7; the D call from TCRdb, TRBD2, cannot be confirmed without DNA. This clonotype originated in a young man in good health. What was sequenced was blood T cells: a sorted CD56 or NKG2C T cell subset, CD4+ or CD8+ T cells, or bulk PBMC T cells (not recorded which). CDR3 sequence reads: CSANTQSPGEQYF.